This T cell receptor (beta chain) is from a study of regulatory T cells in long-lasting Graves disease. Regarding time point: newly diagnosed GD, antithyroid drugs for less than 3 months. PBMCs were the source of the RNA used for TCR sequencing. Arm-PCR of CDR3 regions and iRepertoire HTBI primers were used to build TCR beta libraries. TCRdb recomputed calls from the multiplex PCR reads with MiXCR, one row per CDR3 protein. The sample has 350,000 to 450,000 distinct CDR3 sequences, about a sixth seen once. This clonotype was recorded many times. These records were also assigned to another study, of T cells in Graves' hyperthyroidism and ophthalmopathy.

The starting material was peripheral blood mononuclear cells (PBMCs), obtained at new diagnosis, from a patient treated with antithyroid drugs. The sequence derives from a middle-aged man with Graves disease.

The CDR3 region is CASSDGQALAKNIQYF. CDR3 DNA sequence: TGTGCCAGCAGTGACGGACAGGCTCTAGCCAAAAACATTCAGTACTTC. The chain couples TRBV2 to TRBJ2-4, with 7 positions matching TRBD1. This CDR3 is 16 amino acids long. Germline trimming cut 3 bases from V and 0 bases from J; bases unmatched to any gene: 5. Germline loops: CDR1 SNHLY, CDR2 FYNNEI.